This TCR beta chain stems from a study of CXCR3-negative and CXCR3-positive naive CD8 T cells. Study-wide points: Naive cells that were CXCR3-positive had more hydrophobic TRB CDR3s (compared with CXCR3-negative naive cells). Cryopreservation partially lowered CXCR3 expression, so most assays used fresh PBMCs.

The CDR3 is 14 residues long. UMI-tagged TRB cDNA libraries were built via 5' RACE. TCRdb reworked the 5' RACE reads into one entry per CDR3 protein, no DNA. The table for this sample gives about 150,000 distinct CDR3 sequences. Comment on this clonotype: Its specificity is unknown.

Sequencing used naive CXCR3+ CD8+ T cells from blood. Subset specified: CD45RO-CCR7+CD27+CD95- naive CD8+ T cells expressing CXCR3 (TNR3+). The TCR sequence derives from a human donor in good health. Some clones in this sample may be carry-over from other donors' samples. This rearrangement joins TRBV12-3 or TRBV12-4 to TRBJ2-5; TCRdb indicates TRBD2, and absent DNA this call remains unverified. This CDR3 is CASSFSGLYPTQYF.